This T cell receptor (beta chain) was sequenced for a study of blood T cell repertoires in COVID-19. Study as a whole: The origin of the acute and convalescent COVID-19 samples was the United States, Italy and Spain. From T cells, B-cell-depleted T cells, or PBMCs came the material, which was cDNA or gDNA.

In the original analysis: The assay estimated nucleated cells by amplifying reference gene primers. The assay was immunoSEQ multiplex PCR, and TCRdb's table has in-frame clones only and misses some. V, J and clone size derive from that table, while D and trimming were established from the DNA sequence. Among fewer than 85,000 clones, about 80% were seen once, and the ten largest hold less than 8%. During active infection, Seattle patients enrolled and were then monitored through disease. CDR1 SGHAT and CDR2 FQNNGV come from the germline V gene. V was clipped by 0 bases and J by 3 bases, with 8 bases between them. The CDR3 sequence is 14 residues long. The sample holds one count of this clone. A clone one base away is much larger, so this may be a read error.

The receptor was derived from a man in his thirties or forties with COVID-19, enrolled during active disease. Sequenced input: peripheral blood. V usage is TRBV11-2 and J usage is TRBJ1-2, with D perhaps TRBD1 (6 bases). The CDR3 region is CASSLDRGDYGYTF. In DNA form, the CDR3 reads TGTGCCAGCAGCTTAGACAGGGGAGACTATGGCTACACCTTC.